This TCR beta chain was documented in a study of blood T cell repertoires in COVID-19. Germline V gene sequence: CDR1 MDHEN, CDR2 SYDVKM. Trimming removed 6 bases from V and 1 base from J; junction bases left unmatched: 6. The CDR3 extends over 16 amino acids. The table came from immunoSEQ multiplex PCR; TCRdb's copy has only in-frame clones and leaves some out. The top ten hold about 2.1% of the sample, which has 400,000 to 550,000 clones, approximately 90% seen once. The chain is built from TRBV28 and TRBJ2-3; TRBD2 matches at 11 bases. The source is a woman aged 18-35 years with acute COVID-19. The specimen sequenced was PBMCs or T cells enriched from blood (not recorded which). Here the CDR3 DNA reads TGTGCCAGCAGCCTACTAGCGGGAGCCCGCACAGATACGCAGTATTTT. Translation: CASSLLAGARTDTQYF.